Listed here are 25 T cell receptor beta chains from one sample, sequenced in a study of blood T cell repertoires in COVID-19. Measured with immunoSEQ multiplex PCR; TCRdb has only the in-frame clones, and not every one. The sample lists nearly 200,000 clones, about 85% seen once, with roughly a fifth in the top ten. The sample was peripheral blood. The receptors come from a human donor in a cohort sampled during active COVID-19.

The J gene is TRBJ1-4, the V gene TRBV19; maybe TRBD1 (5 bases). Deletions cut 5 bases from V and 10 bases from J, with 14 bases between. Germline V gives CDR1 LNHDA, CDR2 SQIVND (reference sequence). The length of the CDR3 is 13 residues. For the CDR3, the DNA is TGTGCCAGTAGTGTGGGAACTCAGGGAAAACTGTTTTTT. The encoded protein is CASSVGTQGKLFF.

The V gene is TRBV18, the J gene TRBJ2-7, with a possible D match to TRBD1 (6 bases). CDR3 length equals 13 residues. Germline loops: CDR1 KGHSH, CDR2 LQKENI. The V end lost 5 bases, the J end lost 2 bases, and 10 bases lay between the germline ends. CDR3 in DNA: TGTGCCAGCTCAACGGGACACGCCTACGAGCAGTACTTC. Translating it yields CASSTGHAYEQYF.

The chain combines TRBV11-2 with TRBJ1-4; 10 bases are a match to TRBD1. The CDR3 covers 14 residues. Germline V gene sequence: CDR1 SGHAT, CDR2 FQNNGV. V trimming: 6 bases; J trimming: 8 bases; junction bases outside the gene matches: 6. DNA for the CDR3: TGTGCCAGCAGTCTCGACAGGGGGCAGGAAAAACTGTTTTTT. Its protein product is CASSLDRGQEKLFF.

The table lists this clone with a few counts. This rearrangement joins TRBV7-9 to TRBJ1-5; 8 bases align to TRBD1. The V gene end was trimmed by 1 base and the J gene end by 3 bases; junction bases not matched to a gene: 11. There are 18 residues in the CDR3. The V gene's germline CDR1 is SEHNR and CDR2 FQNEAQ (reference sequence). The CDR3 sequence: CASSLGPPDRAFNQPQHF. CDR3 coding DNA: TGTGCCAGCAGCTTAGGGCCCCCGGACAGGGCGTTCAATCAGCCCCAGCATTTT.

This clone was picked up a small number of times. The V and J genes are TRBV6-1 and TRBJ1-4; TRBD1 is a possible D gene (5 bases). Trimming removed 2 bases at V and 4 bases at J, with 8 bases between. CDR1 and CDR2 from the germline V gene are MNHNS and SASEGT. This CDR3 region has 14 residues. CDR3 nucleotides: TGTGCCAGCAGTGAATGGGGCATTAATGAAAAACTGTTTTTT. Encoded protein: CASSEWGINEKLFF.

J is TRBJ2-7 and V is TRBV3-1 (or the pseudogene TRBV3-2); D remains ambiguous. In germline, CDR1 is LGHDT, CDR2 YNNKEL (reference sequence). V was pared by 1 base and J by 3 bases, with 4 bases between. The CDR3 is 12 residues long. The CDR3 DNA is TGTGCCAGCAGCCAAGGTAGCTACGAGCAGTACTTC. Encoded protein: CASSQGSYEQYF.

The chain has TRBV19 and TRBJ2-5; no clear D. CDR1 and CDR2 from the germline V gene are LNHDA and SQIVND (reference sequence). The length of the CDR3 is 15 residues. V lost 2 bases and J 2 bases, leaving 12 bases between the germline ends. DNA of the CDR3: TGTGCCAGTAGTATAACTGGAGCGCGTCAAGAGACCCAGTACTTC. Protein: CASSITGARQETQYF.

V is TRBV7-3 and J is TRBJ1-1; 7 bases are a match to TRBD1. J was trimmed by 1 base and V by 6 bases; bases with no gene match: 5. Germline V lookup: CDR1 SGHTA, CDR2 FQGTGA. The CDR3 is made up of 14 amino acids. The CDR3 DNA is TGTGCCAGCAGTTTGGGACAGAGGAACACTGAAGCTTTCTTT. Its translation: CASSLGQRNTEAFF.

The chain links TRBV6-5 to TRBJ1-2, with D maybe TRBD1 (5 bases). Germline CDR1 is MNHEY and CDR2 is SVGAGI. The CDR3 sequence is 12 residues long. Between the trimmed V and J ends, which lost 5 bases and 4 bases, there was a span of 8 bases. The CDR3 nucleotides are TGTGCCAGCAGTACAGGAGCCTATGGCTACACCTTC. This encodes CASSTGAYGYTF.

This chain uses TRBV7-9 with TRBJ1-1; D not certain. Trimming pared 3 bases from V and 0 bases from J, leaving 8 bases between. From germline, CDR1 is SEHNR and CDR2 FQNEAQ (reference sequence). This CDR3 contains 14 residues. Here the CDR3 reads CASSFGGLNTEAFF. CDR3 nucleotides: TGTGCCAGCAGCTTTGGAGGGTTGAACACTGAAGCTTTCTTT.

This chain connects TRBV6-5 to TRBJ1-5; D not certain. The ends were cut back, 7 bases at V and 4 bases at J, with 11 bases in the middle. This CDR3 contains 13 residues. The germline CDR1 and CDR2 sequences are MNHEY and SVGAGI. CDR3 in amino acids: CASTSQQNQPQHF. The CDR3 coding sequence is TGTGCCAGCACATCCCAACAAAATCAGCCCCAGCATTTT.

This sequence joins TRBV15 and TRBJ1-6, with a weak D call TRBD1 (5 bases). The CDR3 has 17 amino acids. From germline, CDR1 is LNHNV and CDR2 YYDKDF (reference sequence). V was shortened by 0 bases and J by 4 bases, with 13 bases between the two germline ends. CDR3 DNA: TGTGCCACCAGCAGAGAGGGGCCGGCAGTTTATAATTCACCCCTCCACTTT. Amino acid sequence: CATSREGPAVYNSPLHF. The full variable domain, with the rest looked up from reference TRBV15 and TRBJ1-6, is DAMVIQNPRYQVTQFGKPVTLSCSQTLNHNVMYWYQQKSSQAPKLLFHYYDKDFNNEADTPDNFQSRRPNTSFCFLDIRSPGLGDTAMYLCATSREGPAVYNSPLHFGNGTRLTVT.

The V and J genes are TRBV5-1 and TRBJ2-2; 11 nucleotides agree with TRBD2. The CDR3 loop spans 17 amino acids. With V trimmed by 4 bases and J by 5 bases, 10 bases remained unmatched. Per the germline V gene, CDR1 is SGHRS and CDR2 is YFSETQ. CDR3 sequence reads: CASSLDTSGGGTGELFF. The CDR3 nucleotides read TGCGCCAGCAGCCTAGATACTAGCGGGGGCGGAACCGGGGAGCTGTTTTTT.

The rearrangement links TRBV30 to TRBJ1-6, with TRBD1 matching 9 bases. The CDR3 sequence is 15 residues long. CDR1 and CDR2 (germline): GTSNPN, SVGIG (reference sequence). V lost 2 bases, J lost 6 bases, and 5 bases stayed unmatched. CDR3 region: CAWSPTGGRNSPLHF. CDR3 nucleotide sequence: TGTGCCTGGAGTCCTACAGGGGGCCGTAATTCACCCCTCCACTTT.

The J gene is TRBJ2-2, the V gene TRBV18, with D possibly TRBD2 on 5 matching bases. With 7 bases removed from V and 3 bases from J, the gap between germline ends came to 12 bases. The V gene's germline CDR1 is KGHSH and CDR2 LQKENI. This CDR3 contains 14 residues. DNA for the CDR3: TGTGCCAGCTTGACGGGGAGAGACACCGGGGAGCTGTTTTTT. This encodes CASLTGRDTGELFF.

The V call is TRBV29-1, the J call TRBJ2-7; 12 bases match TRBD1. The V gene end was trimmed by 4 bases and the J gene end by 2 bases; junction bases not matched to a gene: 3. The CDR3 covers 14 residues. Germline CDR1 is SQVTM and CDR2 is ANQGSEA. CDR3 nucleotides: TGCAGCGTTGGGCGGGACAGGGGGCCCTACGAGCAGTACTTC. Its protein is CSVGRDRGPYEQYF.

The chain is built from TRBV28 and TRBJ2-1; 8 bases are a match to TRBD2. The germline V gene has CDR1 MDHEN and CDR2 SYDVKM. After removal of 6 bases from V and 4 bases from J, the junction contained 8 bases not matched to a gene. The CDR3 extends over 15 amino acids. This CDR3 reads CASSTRGRWYNEQFF. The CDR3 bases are TGTGCCAGCAGCACCCGCGGGAGGTGGTACAATGAGCAGTTCTTC.

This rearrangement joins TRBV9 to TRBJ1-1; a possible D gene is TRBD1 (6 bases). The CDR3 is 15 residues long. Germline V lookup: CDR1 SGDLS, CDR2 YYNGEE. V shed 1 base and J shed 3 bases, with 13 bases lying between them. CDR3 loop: CASSVTQGLDTEAFF. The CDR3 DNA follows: TGTGCCAGCAGCGTAACACAGGGTCTTGACACTGAAGCTTTCTTT.

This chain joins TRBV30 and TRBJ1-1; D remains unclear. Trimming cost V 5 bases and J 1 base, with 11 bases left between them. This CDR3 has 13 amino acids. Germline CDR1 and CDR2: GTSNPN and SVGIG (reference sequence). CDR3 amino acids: CAWSGSGNTEAFF. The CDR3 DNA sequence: TGTGCCTGGTCCGGATCGGGGAACACTGAAGCTTTCTTT.

For the CDR3, the DNA is TGTGCCAGCATTCTTCGGGCGGGGGCCACAGATACGCAGTATTTT. This sequence encodes CASILRAGATDTQYF. The chain has TRBV6-5 and TRBJ2-3; the D gene is possibly TRBD2 (7 bases). CDR3 length: 15 amino acids. Germline V gene data show CDR1 as MNHEY and CDR2 as SVGAGI. Trimming left V 7 bases short and J 2 bases short, with 16 bases between.

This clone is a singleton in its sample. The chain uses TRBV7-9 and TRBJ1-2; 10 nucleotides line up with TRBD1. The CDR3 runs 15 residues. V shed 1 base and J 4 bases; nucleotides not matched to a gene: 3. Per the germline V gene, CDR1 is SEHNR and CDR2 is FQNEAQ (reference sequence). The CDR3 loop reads CASSLGDRGPYGYTF. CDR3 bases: TGTGCCAGCAGCTTAGGGGACAGGGGACCCTATGGCTACACCTTC.

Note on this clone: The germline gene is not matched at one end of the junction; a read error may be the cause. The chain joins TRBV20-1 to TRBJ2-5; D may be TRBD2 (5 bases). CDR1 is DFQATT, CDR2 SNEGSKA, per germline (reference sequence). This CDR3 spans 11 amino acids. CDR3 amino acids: CSASLLESQYF. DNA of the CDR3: TGCAGTGCTAGCCTACTAGAGTCCCAGTACTTC.

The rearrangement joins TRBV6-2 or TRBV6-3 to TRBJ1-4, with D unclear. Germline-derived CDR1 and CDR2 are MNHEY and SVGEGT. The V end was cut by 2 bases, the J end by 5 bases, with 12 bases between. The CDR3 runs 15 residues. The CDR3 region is CASSYHRTYNEKLFF. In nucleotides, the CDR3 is TGTGCCAGCAGTTACCACCGAACCTACAATGAAAAACTGTTTTTT.

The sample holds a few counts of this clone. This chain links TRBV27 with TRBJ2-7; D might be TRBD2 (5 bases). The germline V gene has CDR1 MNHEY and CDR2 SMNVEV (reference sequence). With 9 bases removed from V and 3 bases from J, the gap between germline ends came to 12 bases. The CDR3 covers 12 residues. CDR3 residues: CASGLGIYEQYF. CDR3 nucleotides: TGTGCCAGTGGACTGGGAATCTACGAGCAGTACTTC.

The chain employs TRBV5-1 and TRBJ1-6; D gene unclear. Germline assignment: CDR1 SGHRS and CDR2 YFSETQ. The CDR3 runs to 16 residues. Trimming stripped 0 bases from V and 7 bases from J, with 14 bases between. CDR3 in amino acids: CASSLAWEGSNSPLHF. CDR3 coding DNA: TGCGCCAGCAGCTTGGCCTGGGAGGGAAGCAATTCACCCCTCCACTTT.